Listed here are 2 T cell receptor beta chains from one sample, sequenced in a study of cytomegalovirus exposure and HLA in healthy donors. Amplification used 60 Vbeta primers and 13 Jbeta primers. Assay used: immunoSEQ multiplex PCR; TCRdb lists only in-frame clones, some missing. This table has roughly 110,000 clones, less than 70% appearing once. The source material was PBMCs. The receptors come from a woman between 25 and 40 years old in good health and CMV-seronegative.

A note on this clone: The sample holds other DNA sequences that translate to the same CDR3. V is TRBV5-1 and J is TRBJ2-5, with D perhaps matching TRBD1 (6 bases). Germline CDR1 reads SGHRS; CDR2 reads YFSETQ. The CDR3 contains 14 residues. V lost 0 bases and J lost 2, with 8 bases in between. CDR3 in amino acids: CASSLGTAQETQYF. CDR3 nucleotide sequence: TGCGCCAGCAGCTTGGGGACAGCACAAGAGACCCAGTACTTC.

This rearrangement joins TRBV19 to TRBJ2-7; D is perhaps TRBD1 (6 bases). Germline V gene lookup returns CDR1 LNHDA and CDR2 SQIVND (reference sequence). The CDR3 sequence is 11 residues long. V was pared by 10 bases and J by 7 bases, with 14 bases between. The CDR3 region has the DNA TGTGCCACCTACAGGGACCCGGAGCAGTACTTC. Translation gives CATYRDPEQYF.